The present T cell receptor (beta chain) was sequenced within a study of T cells in Graves' hyperthyroidism and ophthalmopathy. Orbital computed tomography and thyroid ultrasound, together with serum TRAb and thyroxine and clinical symptoms, were used for diagnoses. RNA transcripts served as the template for amplifying TCR beta CDR3 regions. The HTBI primer set was used in a first-round RT-PCR of the TCR CDR3. TCRdb recomputed calls from the multiplex PCR reads with MiXCR, one row per CDR3 protein. The sample has roughly 420,000 distinct CDR3 sequences, 15% to 18% seen once. This clonotype showed up many times. Sample: blood. The clonotype comes from a woman aged 18-29 years with Graves' hyperthyroidism.

CDR3: CASSYIFRSGANVLTF. In DNA form, the CDR3 reads TGTGCCAGCAGTTACATATTCCGGTCCGGGGCCAACGTCCTGACTTTC. This chain uses TRBV6-2 or TRBV6-3 with TRBJ2-6; D uncertain. The CDR3 is 16 residues long. Trimming took off 2 bases at V and 4 bases at J, with 12 bases between the two ends. Germline V lookup: CDR1 MNHEY, CDR2 SVGEGT.